This T cell receptor beta chain was recorded in a study of cytomegalovirus exposure and HLA in healthy donors. This clone was observed a few times. Primers included in the PCR were 60 Vbeta and 13 Jbeta primers. The protocol was immunoSEQ multiplex PCR, while the TCRdb copy is restricted to in-frame clones and leaves out a portion. Here the sample spans 90,000 to 120,000 clones, roughly 76% being singletons. The CDR3 totals 15 residues. V lost 3 bases and J lost 6; bases outside the gene matches: 5. CDR1 and CDR2 (germline): SGHRS, YFSETQ. Material: PBMCs. The TCR originated in a man aged 18-30 years in good health and CMV-seronegative. The rearrangement links TRBV5-1 to TRBJ1-4; 10 bases fit TRBD1. The CDR3 spells CASSWSGTGDEKLFF. The DNA of the CDR3 is TGCGCCAGCAGCTGGTCCGGGACAGGGGATGAAAAACTGTTTTTT. Full variable domain (missing parts from reference TRBV5-1 and TRBJ1-4): KAGVTQTPRYLIKTRGQQVTLSCSPISGHRSVSWYQQTPGQGLQFLFEYFSETQRNKGNFPGRFSGRQFSNSRSEMNVSTLELGDSALYLCASSWSGTGDEKLFFGSGTQLSVL.